This T cell receptor beta chain was recovered during a study of cytomegalovirus exposure and HLA in healthy donors. As for this clone: Its antigen remains unknown.

Both 60 Vbeta primers and 13 Jbeta primers went into the PCR. Using immunoSEQ multiplex PCR, the repertoire was profiled, and TCRdb retains in-frame clones only, with some absent. The sample carries over 150,000 clones, under 90% recorded once. Germline CDR1 reads SGHRS; CDR2 reads YFSETQ. The ends lost 3 bases at V and 5 bases at J; junction bases unmatched: 10. The CDR3 totals 15 residues. Findings and caveats of the study: Earlier results showed most TCR beta V segments being productive about 87% or about 30% of the time. Most subjects' HLA-A and HLA-B alleles were reportedly predicted from TCR beta sequences.

The TCR sequence derives from a man aged 25 to 40 in good health and CMV-seronegative. The sequencing sample was made of PBMCs. The V and J genes are TRBV5-1 and TRBJ1-2, with TRBD1 matching 7 bases. In nucleotides, the CDR3 is TGCGCCAGCAGCTCTACACCGGGACAGACTTATGGCTACACCTTC. Translation: CASSSTPGQTYGYTF.